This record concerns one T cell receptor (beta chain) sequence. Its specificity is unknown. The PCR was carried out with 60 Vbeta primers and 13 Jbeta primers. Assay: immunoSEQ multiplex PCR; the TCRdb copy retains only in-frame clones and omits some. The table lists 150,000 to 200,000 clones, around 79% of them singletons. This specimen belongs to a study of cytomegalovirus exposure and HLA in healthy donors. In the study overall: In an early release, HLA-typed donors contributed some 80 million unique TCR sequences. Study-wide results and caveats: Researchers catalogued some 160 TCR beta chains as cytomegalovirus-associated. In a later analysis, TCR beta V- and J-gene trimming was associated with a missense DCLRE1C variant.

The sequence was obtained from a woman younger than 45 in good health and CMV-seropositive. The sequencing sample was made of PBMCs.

CDR3 coding DNA: TGTGCCAGCAGTTTCGCCTCAACGGCGGGAACCTACGAGCAGTACTTC. Translation gives CASSFASTAGTYEQYF. The rearrangement uses TRBV7-2 and TRBJ2-7; a weak D match, TRBD2 (6 bases). V was clipped by 6 bases and J by 2 bases, with 20 bases between them. Germline values: CDR1 SGHTA, CDR2 FQGNSA. CDR3 length: 16 amino acids.